One sample yielded the 30 T cell receptor beta chains listed below, sequenced in a study of shared clonotypes between healthy human individuals. TCRdb keeps only in-frame clones here, not all; method: immunoSEQ multiplex PCR. The data show about 980,000 clones, roughly 72% seen once. The sample taken for sequencing was memory CD4+ T cells sorted from blood. Stated subset: CD45RA-negative fraction. The source of these receptors is a man aged 18 to 35 in good health.

The chain joins TRBV6-1 to TRBJ2-3, with D tentatively TRBD1 (6 bases). Trimming stripped 7 bases from V and 2 bases from J, with 13 bases between. The V gene's germline CDR1 is MNHNS and CDR2 SASEGT. CDR3 size: 14 residues. CDR3 in DNA: TGTGCCAGCACCCGGACAGCCTACACAGATACGCAGTATTTT. Translating it yields CASTRTAYTDTQYF.

As DNA, the CDR3 is TGTGCCAGCAGCCAGACTAGCGTCGAAGAGACCCAGTACTTC. It specifies CASSQTSVEETQYF. The chain joins TRBV9 to TRBJ2-5, with 8 bases that match TRBD2. The CDR3 loop spans 14 amino acids. The germline CDR1 and CDR2 sequences are SGDLS and YYNGEE. V was clipped by 4 bases and J by 3 bases; unmatched bases: 5.

The chain recombines TRBV19 with TRBJ1-1; D possibly corresponds to TRBD1 (6 bases). Germline V lookup: CDR1 LNHDA, CDR2 SQIVND (reference sequence). Trimming took off 3 bases at V and 2 bases at J, with 13 bases between the two ends. The CDR3 runs to 15 residues. DNA of the CDR3: TGTGCCAGTAGTATGTCTGGACAGACAAACACTGAAGCTTTCTTT. It is translated as CASSMSGQTNTEAFF.

The chain has TRBV10-3 and TRBJ2-7; 7 nucleotides agree with TRBD2. Trimming cost V 10 bases and J 1 base; bases outside gene matches: 4. Germline V CDR1 and CDR2: ENHRY, SYGVKD. The CDR3 is made up of 12 amino acids. CDR3 nucleotide sequence: TGTGCCACTAGCGGCACTTCCTACGAGCAGTACTTC. Translation: CATSGTSYEQYF.

In its sample, this clone was seen once. This rearrangement joins TRBV19 to TRBJ1-2, with 11 nucleotides matching TRBD1. J lost 7 bases, V lost 4 bases, and 5 bases had no gene match. This CDR3 comprises 14 residues. Germline CDR1 and CDR2: LNHDA and SQIVND (reference sequence). The CDR3 region has the DNA TGTGCCAGTAGTAGGACAGGGGGCGCGGGTGGCTACACCTTC. Amino acid sequence: CASSRTGGAGGYTF.

This chain joins TRBV10-3 and TRBJ2-7; the match to TRBD2 covers 8 bases. Trimming took 6 bases from V and 0 from J; bases not matched to a gene: 4. The CDR3 covers 14 residues. Looked up from germline, CDR1 is ENHRY and CDR2 is SYGVKD. The CDR3 sequence: CAIRAGTSSYEQYF. The CDR3, as DNA: TGTGCCATCAGGGCAGGGACTAGCTCCTACGAGCAGTACTTC.

The chain uses TRBV6-6 and TRBJ1-6; D gene uncertain. Germline CDR1 is MNHNY and CDR2 is SVGAGI (reference sequence). V was shortened by 10 bases and J by 9 bases, with 19 bases between the two germline ends. CDR3 length: 14 amino acids. The CDR3 coding sequence is TGTGCCACCGGCCCAAATTACACACCTTCACCCCTCCACTTT. Its protein is CATGPNYTPSPLHF.

The chain has TRBV30 and TRBJ2-3; 7 bases are a match to TRBD2. The V gene end was trimmed by 3 bases and the J gene end by 3 bases; junction bases not matched to a gene: 3. The CDR3 loop spans 13 amino acids. CDR1 is GTSNPN, CDR2 SVGIG, per germline (reference sequence). The CDR3 DNA reads TGTGCCTGGAGGACCGGGGGGACAGATACGCAGTATTTT. Protein product: CAWRTGGTDTQYF.

The genes are TRBV4-2 and TRBJ2-2, with TRBD2 identical over 12 bases. V was clipped by 6 bases and J by 9 bases; unmatched bases: 5. This CDR3 contains 14 residues. Germline loops: CDR1 LGHNA, CDR2 YNFKEQ. Here the CDR3 reads CASSGTSGYRELFF. CDR3 DNA sequence: TGTGCCAGCAGTGGGACTAGCGGGTACCGGGAGCTGTTTTTT.

This chain connects TRBV5-1 to TRBJ2-4; D assignment may be TRBD1 or TRBD2 (6 bases each). Germline V gives CDR1 SGHRS, CDR2 YFSETQ. The V end lost 4 bases, the J end lost 3 bases, and 14 bases lay between the germline ends. CDR3 length: 15 amino acids. The CDR3 spells CASSRAEGGKNIQYF. The DNA of the CDR3 is TGCGCCAGCAGCAGGGCCGAGGGGGGCAAAAACATTCAGTACTTC.

A note on this clone: Other DNA sequences in the sample encode the same CDR3. The CDR3 nucleotides are TGTGCCAGCAGCTTGACTACTGAAGCTTTCTTT. Protein: CASSLTTEAFF. This rearrangement joins TRBV7-9 to TRBJ1-1; D not certain. Trimming shortened V by 3 bases and J by 5 bases, and 4 bases separated the two germline ends. CDR3 length: 11 amino acids. From germline, CDR1 is SEHNR and CDR2 FQNEAQ (reference sequence). The full variable domain, rest sourced from reference TRBV7-9 and TRBJ1-1, is DTGVSQNPRHKITKRGQNVTFRCDPISEHNRLYWYRQTLGQGPEFLTYFQNEAQLEKSRLLSDRFSAERPKGSFSTLEIQRTEQGDSAMYLCASSLTTEAFFGQGTRLTVV.

V is TRBV10-2 and J is TRBJ1-3; 7 nucleotides line up with TRBD1. CDR3 length: 15 residues. Germline V gives CDR1 WSHSY, CDR2 SAAADI. The V and J ends lost 3 bases and 4 bases, in that order; junction bases with no gene match: 6. CDR3 coding DNA: TGCGCCAGCAGTGAACAAACAGGGGTGGGAAACACCATATATTTT. Its translation: CASSEQTGVGNTIYF.

The chain links TRBV2 to TRBJ2-2, with D possibly TRBD2 on 5 matching bases. The CDR3 loop spans 16 amino acids. V shed 5 bases and J shed 0 bases, with 13 bases lying between them. CDR1 is SNHLY, CDR2 FYNNEI, per germline. In DNA form, the CDR3 reads TGTGCCAGCAGTCCAATAGCGCCCGCGAACACCGGGGAGCTGTTTTTT. Protein sequence: CASSPIAPANTGELFF.

The chain couples TRBV7-9 to TRBJ2-4; 7 bases align to TRBD1. The junction had 4 bases not matched to a gene; V was cut back by 3 bases and J by 5 bases. CDR1 and CDR2 (germline): SEHNR, FQNEAQ (reference sequence). This CDR3 region has 14 residues. CDR3 amino acids: CASSLGQLQNIQYF. As DNA, the CDR3 is TGTGCCAGCAGCTTGGGACAGCTCCAAAACATTCAGTACTTC.

The V and J genes are TRBV6-6 and TRBJ2-5; TRBD2 might be the D (5 bases). Gene TRBJ2-7 matches the end of the DNA better, so the J call may be wrong. From germline, CDR1 is MNHNY and CDR2 SVGAGI (reference sequence). CDR3 length: 15 residues. The CDR3 bases are TGTGCCAGCAGTCCAATCACGACAAGCACTAGCGAGCAGTACTTC. Translation: CASSPITTSTSEQYF.

This chain links TRBV5-8 with TRBJ2-5; 15 bases are shared with TRBD2. Germline V gene data show CDR1 as SGHTS and CDR2 as YDEGEE. CDR3 length equals 16 residues. After removal of 5 bases from V and 5 bases from J, the junction contained 7 bases not matched to a gene. The CDR3 sequence: CASSSSGTSGRETQYF. The CDR3 coding sequence is TGTGCCAGCAGTTCTTCCGGGACTAGCGGGAGGGAGACCCAGTACTTC.

This chain links TRBV28 with TRBJ1-3; D unresolved. Germline V gene data show CDR1 as MDHEN and CDR2 as SYDVKM. This CDR3 comprises 13 residues. The ends were cut back, 8 bases at V and 0 bases at J, with 8 bases in the middle. The DNA of the CDR3 is TGTGCCAGCGACCCGGGCTCTGGAAACACCATATATTTT. Encoded protein: CASDPGSGNTIYF.

This clone was recorded only once. The V call is TRBV7-9, the J call TRBJ1-2; 7 positions agree with TRBD1. This CDR3 spans 12 amino acids. V was pared by 9 bases and J by 3 bases, with 4 bases of the junction left unmatched. CDR1 is SEHNR, CDR2 FQNEAQ, per germline (reference sequence). The CDR3 loop is CASTDRDYGYTF. The DNA for the CDR3 is TGTGCCAGTACCGACAGGGACTATGGCTACACCTTC.

Notes on this clone: Other DNA sequences in this sample translate to the same CDR3. The chain employs TRBV6-6 and TRBJ2-7; D is unclear. Trimming stripped 6 bases from V and 2 bases from J, with 5 bases between. The CDR3 contains 11 residues. CDR1 and CDR2 (germline): MNHNY, SVGAGI (reference sequence). CDR3 DNA sequence: TGTGCCAGCAGCCCTGCCTACGAGCAGTACTTC. It specifies CASSPAYEQYF.

This chain joins TRBV27 and TRBJ2-7, with TRBD1 matching 7 bases. The germline CDR1 and CDR2 sequences are MNHEY and SMNVEV (reference sequence). This CDR3 region has 15 residues. With 3 bases clipped from V and 3 bases from J, the junction kept 8 bases outside the gene matches. In nucleotides, the CDR3 is TGTGCCAGCAGTTTGAGGGGGCCGGCGGTCTACGAGCAGTACTTC. It codes for CASSLRGPAVYEQYF.

DNA of the CDR3: TGTGCCAGTAGCCGACAGGGCGTTAAGGGATTTGTGACCCAGTACTTC. Protein sequence: CASSRQGVKGFVTQYF. The chain has TRBV19 and TRBJ2-5; 7 bases agree with TRBD1. The CDR3 length is 16 residues. The V gene end was trimmed by 6 bases and the J gene end by 7 bases; junction bases not matched to a gene: 17. From germline, CDR1 is LNHDA and CDR2 SQIVND (reference sequence).

As regards this clone: The same CDR3 is also encoded by other DNA sequences in this sample. The chain has TRBV20-1 and TRBJ1-1; weak D call: TRBD1 (5 bases). The CDR3 consists of 11 residues. Germline-derived CDR1 and CDR2 are DFQATT and SNEGSKA (reference sequence). Trimming pared 4 bases from V and 4 bases from J, leaving 7 bases between. The CDR3 loop reads CSATGGTEAFF. The DNA for the CDR3 is TGCAGTGCTACTGGGGGCACTGAAGCTTTCTTT.

V usage is TRBV5-5 and J usage is TRBJ2-7; D is perhaps TRBD1 or TRBD2 (5 bases each). The CDR3 sequence is 16 residues long. The V end lost 3 bases, the J end lost 2 bases, and 18 bases lay between the germline ends. CDR1 is SGHKS and CDR2 is YYEKEE in the germline V gene (reference sequence). The CDR3 nucleotides are TGTGCCAGCAGCTACTACCGGGACGGATTGCCCTACGAGCAGTACTTC. It is translated as CASSYYRDGLPYEQYF. Complete variable domain (other parts from reference TRBV5-5 and TRBJ2-7): DAGVTQSPTHLIKTRGQQVTLRCSPISGHKSVSWYQQVLGQGPQFIFQYYEKEERGRGNFPDRFSARQFPNYSSELNVNALLLGDSALYLCASSYYRDGLPYEQYFGPGTRLTVT.

CDR3: CASSSAGGRRNEQFF. The DNA for the CDR3 is TGTGCCAGCAGTTCCGCGGGGGGGCGTCGGAATGAGCAGTTCTTC. The chain recombines TRBV6-6 with TRBJ2-1; 9 bases align to TRBD2. This CDR3 spans 15 amino acids. V shed 4 bases and J 7 bases; nucleotides not matched to a gene: 8. Looked up from germline, CDR1 is MNHNY and CDR2 is SVGAGI (reference sequence).

This chain joins TRBV5-1 and TRBJ1-3; D not resolved. The ends were cut back, 3 bases at V and 2 bases at J, with 12 bases in the middle. CDR3 length: 15 amino acids. From germline, CDR1 is SGHRS and CDR2 YFSETQ. The CDR3 sequence: CASSSIGSPGNTIYF. The CDR3 DNA follows: TGCGCCAGCAGCTCCATCGGGAGTCCTGGAAACACCATATATTTT.

This chain uses TRBV6-1 with TRBJ1-3; the D gene is possibly TRBD1 (5 bases). The CDR3 is 14 amino acids. The germline CDR1 and CDR2 sequences are MNHNS and SASEGT. V dropped 2 bases and J dropped 5 bases, with 10 bases sitting between them. The CDR3 here is CASSEQGPRNTIYF. The DNA of the CDR3 is TGTGCCAGCAGTGAACAGGGCCCCCGAAACACCATATATTTT.

About this clone itself: The junction departs from the called germline gene at one end, perhaps through a read error. The chain combines TRBV7-7 with TRBJ2-3; the match to TRBD2 covers 8 bases. The CDR3 totals 14 residues. From germline, CDR1 is SSHAT and CDR2 FNYEAQ (reference sequence). The CDR3 DNA is TGTGCTAGCAGCCCCGGACTAGCCGCAGATACGCAGTATTTT. This codes for CASSPGLAADTQYF.

The rearrangement links TRBV9 to TRBJ2-1; D may be TRBD2 (6 bases). Germline V gene lookup returns CDR1 SGDLS and CDR2 YYNGEE. V was cut by 0 bases and J by 6 bases, with 22 bases left in between. The CDR3 is 18 amino acids. CDR3 residues: CASSVATGAGRRVNEQFF. CDR3 nucleotide sequence: TGTGCCAGCAGCGTAGCTACTGGGGCGGGGAGAAGGGTCAATGAGCAGTTCTTC.

This clone was seen once. Other DNA sequences in the same sample also yield this CDR3. CDR3 loop: CASSLVSRGTGELFF. The CDR3 region has the DNA TGTGCCAGCAGCTTAGTTTCAAGGGGGACCGGGGAGCTGTTTTTT. This sequence joins TRBV11-3 and TRBJ2-2, with D possibly matching TRBD1 (6 bases). CDR1 SGHNT and CDR2 YENEEA come from the germline V gene. Trimming took 1 base from V and 5 from J, leaving 11 bases between them. The CDR3 length is 15 residues.

V gene TRBV10-1 combines with J gene TRBJ2-5; perhaps TRBD1 as D (5 bases). Trimming cost V 4 bases and J 3 bases, with 9 bases left between them. The CDR3 has 13 amino acids. Germline V CDR1 and CDR2: WNHNN, SYGVQD (reference sequence). CDR3 residues: CASSVGREETQYF. DNA of the CDR3: TGCGCCAGCAGTGTCGGCAGGGAAGAGACCCAGTACTTC.